This T cell receptor beta chain was recovered during a study of immune aging and cytomegalovirus after organ transplant (dated by TCRdb to the early 2020s). Study-level background: Every transplant recipient was given three-drug immunosuppression consisting of prednisone, tacrolimus, and mycophenolate. Broader findings and caveats from the paper: Aged-phenotype cells increased post-transplant regardless of clone size, earlier in large clones (days 200-264) than small clones, following viremia. Large clones contained a bigger proportion of TEMRA cells, and over time the seven largest clones (about 1,900 cells) picked up aged and TEMRA cells and lost TCM cells. Since the sequencing data did not include a CD57 measurement, a conservative gene-based definition of aging was used in its place.

Library prep was done by single-cell sequencing. The instrument was an Illumina NovaSeq 6000. The BD Rhapsody Targeted mRNA and AbSeq Reagent Kit, in a microwell format, was used for cell capture and library preparation. The libraries included TCR, sample tags, AbSeq, and targeted mRNA from the Human T-Cell Expression Panel, along with custom TOX and TOX2 primers. An Illumina NovaSeq was used to sequence the libraries. The original methods were these. The analysis covered over 9,500 cells in total, of which some 6,900 were CD8 T cells and 4,000 to 5,000 were CD8 T cells with an identifiable TCR CDR3. The BD Rhapsody Targeted Analysis Pipeline, including V(D)J processing, was run on the Seven Bridges Genomics platform to process the raw data. Quality control, Sample Tag demultiplexing with Lex-BDSMK, clone identification with VDJ Explorer, and Seurat clustering were all done in SeqGeq 1.6.0. Clones comprising <1% of CD8 T cells were considered non-expanded; clones comprising >2.5% of the sample were considered clonal expansions. TCRdb reprocessed the public reads (quality trimming at Q25 with fastp, clone calling with MiXCR) and kept in-frame beta chains. Entries are consolidated by CDR3 protein sequence, retaining the most common genes and DNA. What appears here as the V and J calls and clone size reflects TCRdb's work, not the paper's. For this sample there are 20,000 to 25,000 distinct CDR3 sequences; 35% to 40% appear just once. The top ten clones comprise less than 30% of the sample.

With respect to this clonotype: The antigen it binds to is not known. At one end the junction does not follow the germline gene, possibly because of a read error.

There are 14 amino acids in the CDR3, from cysteine to phenylalanine inclusive. Just the 42-base CDR3 DNA is kept, in frame starting at base 1. For CDR1 and CDR2, the germline V gene (reference sequence) lists LGHDT and YNNKEL. This specimen's time point label, per the study, means: five sample-tagged time points from pre-transplant (day -1) to day 368 post-transplant, pooled. After thawing, PBMC were stimulated with a CMV IE-1 overlapping peptide library for more than ten hours, with no transport inhibitors added. After thawing, cells were rested overnight and were then stimulated in R10 medium with CD28/CD49d costimulation. The IE-1 peptide library consisted of 15-amino-acid peptides overlapping by 11 amino acids. Each time point was barcoded with BD Single-Cell Multiplexing Kit Sample Tags, pooled, and stained with oligo-conjugated anti-CD45RA plus sorting antibodies. A BD FACSAria III was used to sort CMV-responsive CD8+CD137+ and CD4+CD154+ T cells at 4-way purity. EDTA vacutainers were used to collect blood, which was then processed with a Ficoll gradient within 1-24 hours.

This sequence originates from a female donor who had a heart transplant and CMV viremia. This specimen consisted of CMV peptide-activated CD4+ and CD8+ T cells sorted from blood, obtained at five time points, pooled. This specimen's cell subset or site label, per the study, means: sorted CD8+CD137+ and CD4+CD154+ T cells after about 11 h CMV IE-1 peptide stimulation. The receptor chain draws on TRBV3-1 and TRBJ2-7, with an unclear D gene assignment. The DNA sequence is as follows: TGCGCCAGCAGCCCCGTGGAGAGCTCCTACGGGCAGTACTTC. Translated, this gives CASSPVESSYGQYF.